A selection of T cell receptor beta chains follows, all from one sample in a study of blood T cell repertoires in COVID-19. Repertoires were generated with immunoSEQ multiplex PCR, while TCRdb's copy carries only in-frame clones and drops some. The sample shows 150,000 to 170,000 clones, roughly 84% of them seen only once. Sequenced input: peripheral blood. The receptors stem from a woman aged 55 to 70 with COVID-19, enrolled during active disease. CDR3s include the opening cysteine and the closing phenylalanine or tryptophan. Each record gives: V gene, CDR3 protein.

V: TRBV6-5; CDR3: CASSYDSDQPQHF
V: TRBV6-5; CDR3: CASSYDRGNEQFF
V: TRBV5-5; CDR3: CASSFAGAGNTIYF
V: TRBV10-3; CDR3: CAITTGTASNTGELFF
V: TRBV25-1; CDR3: CASSSPLELAETQYF
V: TRBV2; CDR3: CASKQGSETQYF
V: TRBV7-2; CDR3: CASSLVGTGLAKLFF
V: TRBV6-4; CDR3: CASSGHPGTGVYGYTF
V: TRBV20-1; CDR3: CSARLGNTIYF
V: TRBV7-8; CDR3: CASSLVTVNTEAFF